The rows below give T cell receptor beta chains drawn from one sample of a study of T-cell reconstitution after alpha-beta-depleted transplantation in children. TCRdb used MiXCR to reprocess the PCR reads, holding one entry per CDR3 protein. The sample includes 250,000 to 400,000 distinct CDR3 sequences, more than 20% of them seen just once. This specimen consisted of PBMCs, mostly from graft donor cells, obtained 180 days after TCRalphabeta/CD19-depleted stem cell transplant. All receptors derive from a male patient younger than 18 who had a stem cell transplant for acute lymphoblastic leukemia, so the T cells may come from the graft donor. CDR3s include the opening cysteine and the closing phenylalanine or tryptophan.

TRBV29-1,CSVNRGSYNEQFF
TRBV10-1,CASSESLRSPNTGELFF
TRBV10-3,CAISEGTTSYNEQFF
TRBV5-1,CASGLEGSPYGYTF
TRBV20-1,CSAQGALSTDTQYF
TRBV3-1,CASTGAGRLFPDTQYF
TRBV7-3,CASSWPPGQPFSGANVLTF
TRBV5-1,CASSLRDQDSYNEQFF
TRBV7-3,CASSIGNNEQFF
TRBV9,CASSPGGNGYNEQFF
TRBV3-1,CASSLGGIAKNIQYF
TRBV10-1,CASSFDGTDYEQYF
TRBV20-1,CSARDPARDSYEQYF
TRBV5-6,CASSFINQPQHF
TRBV5-5,CASSLVPEVTNYGYTF
TRBV7-2,CASSLTVGRVRYNEQFF
TRBV5-8,CASSYGTATDTQYF
TRBV3-1,CASSHPGGFNDEQFF
TRBV6-5,CASSYEGLRTGELFF
TRBV20-1,CSASAGGADEQYF
TRBV21-1,CASRTQGSIEQYF
TRBV7-9,CASSLQGAEAFF
TRBV11-2,CASRITGGPNEQFF
TRBV5-5,CASSRRDRYYEQYF
TRBV25-1,CASSGAPGQANYGYTF
TRBV7-2,CASSLDRVQDTEAFF
TRBV12-3/TRBV12-4,CASSSDPLSDEQFF
TRBV10-3,CAIIAQELAKNIQYF
TRBV5-1,CASSQTLSGGPYEQYF